This T cell receptor (beta chain) was sequenced in a study of early T cells in non-severe SARS-CoV-2 infection. Study information: The sequenced material was bulk RNA from unsorted whole blood, and its chains were unpaired. Findings and limits, study-wide: Using VDJdb, the matching emphasized anti-spike CD8 responses while missing private and CD4 specificities.

Unique molecular identifiers were affixed to single, distinct cDNA molecules. One entry per CDR3 protein results from TCRdb running MiXCR on the 5' RACE reads. Altogether about 77,000 distinct CDR3 sequences are present, less than 20% being singletons, with the ten largest covering roughly 2.7%. The V segment lost 5 bases and the J segment 4 bases; nucleotides outside the gene matches: 10. Germline-derived CDR1 and CDR2 are LNHDA and SQIVND (reference sequence). The CDR3 is made up of 15 amino acids. This clonotype has only a few counts. Its antigen is still unknown. This chain links TRBV19 with TRBJ1-2, with 7 bases lining up with TRBD1. The specimen sequenced was whole blood. This receptor was obtained from an adult who was a healthcare worker with PCR-confirmed SARS-CoV-2 infection or an uninfected control (not recorded which). The CDR3 region is CASSPSDRSLYGYTF. The CDR3 bases are TGTGCCAGTAGTCCCTCGGACAGGTCGCTCTATGGCTACACCTTC. The variable domain in full, with the rest retrieved from reference TRBV19 and TRBJ1-2, is DGGITQSPKYLFRKEGQNVTLSCEQNLNHDAMYWYRQDPGQGLRLIYYSQIVNDFQKGDIAEGYSVSREKKESFPLTVTSAQKNPTAFYLCASSPSDRSLYGYTFGSGTRLTVV.